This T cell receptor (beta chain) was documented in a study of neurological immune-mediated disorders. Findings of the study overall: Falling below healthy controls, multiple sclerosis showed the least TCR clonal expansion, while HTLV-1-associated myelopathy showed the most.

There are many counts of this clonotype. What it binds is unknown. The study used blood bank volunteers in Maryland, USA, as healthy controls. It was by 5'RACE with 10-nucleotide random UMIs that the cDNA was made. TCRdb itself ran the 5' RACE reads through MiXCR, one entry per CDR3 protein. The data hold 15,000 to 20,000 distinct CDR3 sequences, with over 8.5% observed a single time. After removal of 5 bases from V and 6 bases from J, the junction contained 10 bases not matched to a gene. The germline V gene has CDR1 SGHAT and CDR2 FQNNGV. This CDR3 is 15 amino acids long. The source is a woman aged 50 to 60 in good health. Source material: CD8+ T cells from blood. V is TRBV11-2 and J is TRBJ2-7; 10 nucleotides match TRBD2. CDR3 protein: CASSPPGAGGFEQYF. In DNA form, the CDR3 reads TGTGCCAGCAGCCCGCCTGGAGCGGGAGGGTTCGAGCAGTACTTC.